Below, 4 T cell receptor beta chains from the same sample are listed, as sequenced in a study of CD4 T cells in relation to SARS-CoV-2 and coronaviruses. No antigen has been assigned to these receptors. Sequencing used immunoSEQ multiplex PCR; TCRdb keeps in-frame clones, though not all of them. This table holds about 47,000 clones, roughly four fifths found once. Sample: naive CD4+ T cells from PBMCs, cultured in vitro. The subset was: naive CD4+ T cells isolated by negative enrichment. Source of these receptors: an adult with COVID-19.

The chain uses TRBV9 and TRBJ2-1; D unresolved. Between the trimmed V and J ends, which lost 3 bases and 5 bases, there was a span of 9 bases. The CDR3 is made up of 13 amino acids. Germline CDR1 and CDR2: SGDLS and YYNGEE. CDR3 bases: TGTGCCAGCAGCGAAAACACCGACAATGAGCAGTTCTTC. It codes for CASSENTDNEQFF.

The count of this clone is one. This chain connects TRBV3-1 (or the pseudogene TRBV3-2) to TRBJ2-7; D perhaps matches TRBD1 (6 bases). CDR3 length equals 14 residues. Trimming cost V 8 bases and J 0 bases, with 14 bases left between them. Germline V lookup: CDR1 LGHDT, CDR2 YNNKEL (reference sequence). The chain's CDR3 is CASGRGWSSYEQYF. The CDR3 DNA reads as TGTGCCAGCGGCAGGGGATGGAGCTCCTACGAGCAGTACTTC.

This chain connects TRBV3-1 (or the pseudogene TRBV3-2) to TRBJ2-4, with D perhaps TRBD2 (6 bases). Germline loops: CDR1 LGHDT, CDR2 YNNKEL (reference sequence). V lost 0 bases and J lost 8, with 8 bases in between. The CDR3 has 13 residues. The CDR3 bases are TGTGCCAGCAGCCAAGATGGGGAGGACATTCAGTACTTC. This encodes CASSQDGEDIQYF.

V gene TRBV29-1 combines with J gene TRBJ2-1; D possibly corresponds to TRBD2 (6 bases). Germline loops: CDR1 SQVTM, CDR2 ANQGSEA. CDR3 size: 14 residues. V was cut by 4 bases and J by 9 bases, with 19 bases left in between. The CDR3 is CSVAYKLKAGEQFF. Written as DNA, the CDR3 is TGCAGCGTTGCATATAAGCTTAAAGCGGGTGAGCAGTTCTTC.